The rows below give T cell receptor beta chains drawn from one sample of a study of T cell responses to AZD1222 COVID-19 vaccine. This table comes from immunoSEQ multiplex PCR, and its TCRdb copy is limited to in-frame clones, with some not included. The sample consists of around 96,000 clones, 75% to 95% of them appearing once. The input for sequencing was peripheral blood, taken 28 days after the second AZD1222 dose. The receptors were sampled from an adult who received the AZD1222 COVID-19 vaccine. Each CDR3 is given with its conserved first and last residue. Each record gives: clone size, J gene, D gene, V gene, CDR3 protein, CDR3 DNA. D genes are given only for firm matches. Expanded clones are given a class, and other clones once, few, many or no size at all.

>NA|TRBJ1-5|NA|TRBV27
CASSLGRQSNQPQHF
TGTGCCAGCAGTTTAGGTCGGCAAAGCAATCAGCCCCAGCATTTT
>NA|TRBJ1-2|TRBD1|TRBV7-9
CASSTPQGDRKMNYGYTF
TGTGCCAGCAGCACGCCTCAGGGGGACCGAAAAATGAACTATGGCTACACCTTC
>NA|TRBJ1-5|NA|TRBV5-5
CASSLVPGVFNQPQHF
TGTGCCAGCAGCTTGGTTCCAGGGGTATTCAATCAGCCCCAGCATTTT
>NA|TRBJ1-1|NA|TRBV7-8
CASSYAGGTEAFF
TGTGCCAGCAGCTACGCTGGTGGCACTGAAGCTTTCTTT
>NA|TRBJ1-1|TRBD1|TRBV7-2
CASSFDRVPTEAFF
TGTGCCAGCAGCTTCGACAGGGTCCCCACTGAAGCTTTCTTT
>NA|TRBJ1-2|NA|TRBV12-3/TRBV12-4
CASSSRGRYGYTF
TGTGCCAGCAGTTCGAGGGGGAGATATGGCTACACCTTC
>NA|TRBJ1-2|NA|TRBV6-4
CASSEGGSNYGYTF
TGTGCCAGCAGTGAAGGTGGCTCCAACTATGGCTACACCTTC
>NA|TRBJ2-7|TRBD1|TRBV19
CASSPGQGIGEQYF
TGTGCCAGTAGTCCGGGACAGGGCATTGGCGAGCAGTACTTC
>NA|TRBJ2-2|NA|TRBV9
CASSVATGRETGELFF
TGTGCCAGCAGCGTAGCGACGGGGAGAGAAACCGGGGAGCTGTTTTTT
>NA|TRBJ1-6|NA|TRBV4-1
CASSPRTALNSPLHF
TGCGCCAGCAGCCCACGGACAGCCCTTAATTCACCCCTCCACTTT
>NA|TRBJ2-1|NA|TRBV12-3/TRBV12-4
CASSYLQNEQFF
TGTGCCAGCAGTTACCTCCAAAATGAGCAGTTCTTC
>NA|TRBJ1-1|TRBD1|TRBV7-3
CASSYSGTGVTEAFF
TGTGCCAGCAGCTATTCCGGGACAGGGGTGACTGAAGCTTTCTTT
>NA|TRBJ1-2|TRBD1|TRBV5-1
CASSLTKTGDGYTF
TGCGCCAGCAGCTTGACAAAGACAGGGGATGGCTACACCTTC
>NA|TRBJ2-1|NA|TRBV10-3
CAISERASATYNEQFF
TGTGCCATCAGTGAACGGGCTAGCGCGACCTACAATGAGCAGTTCTTC
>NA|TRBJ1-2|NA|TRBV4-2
CASSQDGRVNGYTF
TGTGCCAGCAGCCAAGATGGTCGAGTTAATGGCTACACCTTC
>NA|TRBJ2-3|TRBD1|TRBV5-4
CASSQGQGAREDTQYF
TGTGCCAGCAGCCAGGGACAGGGGGCGCGAGAAGATACGCAGTATTTT
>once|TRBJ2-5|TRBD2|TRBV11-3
CASSPGTSGPRETQYF
TGTGCCAGCAGCCCCGGGACTAGCGGGCCTAGGGAGACCCAGTACTTC
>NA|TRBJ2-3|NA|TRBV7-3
CASSPLANTGPGTDTQYF
TGTGCCAGCAGTCCCCTAGCCAACACAGGGCCAGGCACAGATACGCAGTATTTT
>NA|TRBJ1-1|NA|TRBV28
CASRVNREAFF
TGTGCCAGCAGGGTGAACCGGGAAGCTTTCTTT
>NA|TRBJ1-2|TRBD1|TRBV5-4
CASSLRGRGVYGYTF
TGTGCCAGCAGCTTGAGGGGCAGGGGGGTCTATGGCTACACCTTC
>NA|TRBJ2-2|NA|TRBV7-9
CASSSLSTVNTGELFF
TGTGCCAGCAGCTCCCTATCGACAGTAAACACCGGGGAGCTGTTTTTT
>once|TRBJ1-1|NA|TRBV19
CATRPPPGRGNTEAFF
TGTGCCACCCGCCCTCCCCCGGGACGGGGGAACACTGAAGCTTTCTTT
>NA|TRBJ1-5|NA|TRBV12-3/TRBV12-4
CASSFKNQPQHF
TGTGCCAGCAGTTTTAAGAATCAGCCCCAGCATTTT
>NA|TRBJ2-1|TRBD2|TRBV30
CAWLAGHNEQFF
TGTGCCTGGCTAGCGGGACATAATGAGCAGTTCTTC
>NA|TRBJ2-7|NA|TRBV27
CASSHSPSYEQYF
TGTGCCAGCAGCCACTCTCCTTCCTACGAGCAGTACTTC
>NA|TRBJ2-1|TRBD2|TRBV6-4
CASSDMAGGDNEQFF
TGTGCCAGCAGTGATATGGCGGGGGGGGACAATGAGCAGTTCTTC
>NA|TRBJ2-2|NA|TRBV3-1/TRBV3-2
CASSRGTGELFF
TGTGCCAGCAGCCGGGGGACCGGGGAGCTGTTTTTT
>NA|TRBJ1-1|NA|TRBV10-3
CAISERGVNTEAFF
TGTGCCATCAGTGAACGAGGGGTGAACACTGAAGCTTTCTTT
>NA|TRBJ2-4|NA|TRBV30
CAWNSVAKNIQYF
TGTGCCTGGAATAGCGTAGCCAAAAACATTCAGTACTTC
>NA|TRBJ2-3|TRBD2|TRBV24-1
CATSDPLAGGGTDTQYF
TGTGCCACCAGTGATCCCCTAGCGGGGGGCGGCACAGATACGCAGTATTTT
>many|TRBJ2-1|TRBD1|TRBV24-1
CATSDLPPGQEQFF
TGTGCCACCAGTGATTTGCCTCCGGGACAGGAGCAGTTCTTC
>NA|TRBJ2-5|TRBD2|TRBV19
CASTTSGRALETQYF
TGTGCCAGTACGACTAGCGGGAGGGCCCTGGAGACCCAGTACTTC
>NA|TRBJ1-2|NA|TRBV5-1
CASSLSQSGPGYTF
TGCGCCAGCAGCTTGTCTCAATCAGGGCCGGGCTACACCTTC
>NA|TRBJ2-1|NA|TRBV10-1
CASSSPGPVVGQFF
TGCGCCAGCAGTTCCCCGGGGCCCGTCGTTGGGCAGTTCTTC
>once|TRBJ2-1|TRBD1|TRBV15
CATSRGTGTFYNEQFF
TGTGCCACCAGCAGAGGGACAGGAACTTTCTACAATGAGCAGTTCTTC
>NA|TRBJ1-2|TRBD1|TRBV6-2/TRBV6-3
CASSYSTGTAILYGYTF
TGTGCCAGCAGTTACTCTACCGGGACAGCAATCCTCTATGGCTACACCTTC
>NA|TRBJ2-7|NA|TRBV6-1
CASSEVMGLSSYEQYF
TGTGCCAGCAGTGAAGTTATGGGCCTGAGCTCCTACGAGCAGTACTTC
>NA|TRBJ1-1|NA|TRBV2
CASRAVQGRNTEAFF
TGTGCCAGCAGGGCCGTACAGGGACGGAACACTGAAGCTTTCTTT